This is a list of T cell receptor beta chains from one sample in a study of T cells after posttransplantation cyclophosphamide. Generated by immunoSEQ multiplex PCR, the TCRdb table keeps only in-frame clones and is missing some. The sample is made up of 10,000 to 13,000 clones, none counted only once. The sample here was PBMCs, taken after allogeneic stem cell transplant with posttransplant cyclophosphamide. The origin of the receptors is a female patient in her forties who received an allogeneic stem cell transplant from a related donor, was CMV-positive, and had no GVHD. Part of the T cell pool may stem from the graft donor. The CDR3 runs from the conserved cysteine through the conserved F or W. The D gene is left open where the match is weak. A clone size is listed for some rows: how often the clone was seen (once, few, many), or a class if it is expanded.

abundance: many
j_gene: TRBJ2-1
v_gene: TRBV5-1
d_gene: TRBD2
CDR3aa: CASSLLASGFYNEQFF
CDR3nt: TGCGCCAGCAGCTTATTGGCTAGCGGTTTCTACAATGAGCAGTTCTTC

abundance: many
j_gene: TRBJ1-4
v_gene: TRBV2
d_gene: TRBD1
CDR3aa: CATQGAGEKLFF
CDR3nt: TGTGCCACACAGGGGGCAGGTGAAAAACTGTTTTTT

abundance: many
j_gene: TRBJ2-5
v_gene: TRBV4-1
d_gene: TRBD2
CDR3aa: CASSQGLAGRETQYF
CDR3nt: TGCGCCAGCAGCCAGGGACTAGCGGGAAGGGAGACCCAGTACTTC

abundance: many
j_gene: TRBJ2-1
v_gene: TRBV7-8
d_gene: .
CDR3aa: CASSPREYLYNEQFF
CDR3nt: TGTGCCAGCAGCCCTCGGGAGTACCTTTACAATGAGCAGTTCTTC

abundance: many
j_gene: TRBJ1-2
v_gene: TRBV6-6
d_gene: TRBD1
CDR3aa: CASSPDRENYGYTF
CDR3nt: TGTGCCAGCAGCCCGGACAGGGAAAACTATGGCTACACCTTC

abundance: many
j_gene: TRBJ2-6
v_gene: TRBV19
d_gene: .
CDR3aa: CASSSSGANVLTF
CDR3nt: TGTGCCAGTAGCAGCTCTGGGGCCAACGTCCTGACTTTC

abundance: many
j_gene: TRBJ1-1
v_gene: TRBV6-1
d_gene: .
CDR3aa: CASSEGGEGAKAFF
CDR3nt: TGTGCCAGCAGTGAAGGTGGGGAAGGGGCTAAAGCTTTCTTT

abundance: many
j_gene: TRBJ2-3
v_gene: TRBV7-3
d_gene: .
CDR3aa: CASSLTATMVTQYF
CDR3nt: TGTGCCAGCAGCTTAACAGCTACCATGGTTACGCAGTATTTT

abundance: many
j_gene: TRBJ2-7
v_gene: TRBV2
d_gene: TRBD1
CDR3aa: CASDRDSYEQYF
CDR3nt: TGTGCCAGCGACAGGGACTCCTACGAGCAGTACTTC

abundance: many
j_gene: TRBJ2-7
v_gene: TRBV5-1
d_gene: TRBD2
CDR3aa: CASSSFFWREGPREQYF
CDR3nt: TGCGCCAGCAGCTCCTTCTTTTGGCGGGAGGGCCCTCGAGAGCAGTACTTC

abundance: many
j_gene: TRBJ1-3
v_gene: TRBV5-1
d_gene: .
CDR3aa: CASSQEAGNTIYF
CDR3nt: TGCGCCAGCTCGCAAGAAGCGGGAAACACCATATATTTT

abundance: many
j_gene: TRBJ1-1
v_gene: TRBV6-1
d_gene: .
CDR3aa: CASSEQGSYTEAFF
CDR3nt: TGTGCCAGCAGCGAACAGGGTTCGTACACTGAAGCTTTCTTT

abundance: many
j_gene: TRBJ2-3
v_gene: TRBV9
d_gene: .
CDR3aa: CASNLWEYTDTQYF
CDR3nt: TGTGCCAGTAATTTATGGGAGTACACAGATACGCAGTATTTT

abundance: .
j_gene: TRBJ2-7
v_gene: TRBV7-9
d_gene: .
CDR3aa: CASRSTGTLEQYF
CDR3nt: TGTGCCAGCAGGTCAACAGGGACCCTCGAGCAGTACTTC

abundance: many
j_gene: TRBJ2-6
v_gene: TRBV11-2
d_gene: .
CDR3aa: CASSLAGSGANVLTF
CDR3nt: TGTGCCAGCAGCTTGGCGGGCTCTGGGGCCAACGTCCTGACTTTC

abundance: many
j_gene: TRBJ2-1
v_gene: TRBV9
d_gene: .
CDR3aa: CASSVETGRYNEQFF
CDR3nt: TGTGCCAGCAGCGTAGAAACGGGGAGATACAATGAGCAGTTCTTC

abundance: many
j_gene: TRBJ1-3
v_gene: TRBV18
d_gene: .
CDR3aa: CASSPSQDGRNTIYF
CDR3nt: TGTGCCAGCTCACCCTCTCAGGACGGGAGAAACACCATATATTTT

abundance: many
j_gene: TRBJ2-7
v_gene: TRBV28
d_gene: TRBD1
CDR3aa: CASRTGGSYEQYF
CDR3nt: TGTGCCAGCCGGACAGGGGGATCCTACGAGCAGTACTTC

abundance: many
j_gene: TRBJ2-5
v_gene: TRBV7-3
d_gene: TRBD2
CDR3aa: CASSLNPTSGVTGETQYF
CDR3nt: TGTGCCAGCAGCTTAAACCCGACTAGCGGGGTAACCGGGGAGACCCAGTACTTC

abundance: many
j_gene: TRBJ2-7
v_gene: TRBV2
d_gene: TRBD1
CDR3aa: CASSVSQTGPSSYEQYF
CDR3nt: TGTGCCAGCAGTGTGTCCCAGACAGGGCCTAGCTCCTACGAGCAGTACTTC

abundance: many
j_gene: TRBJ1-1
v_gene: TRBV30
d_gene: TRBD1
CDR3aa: CAWNRGKLNTEAFF
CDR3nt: TGTGCCTGGAACAGGGGGAAGTTGAACACTGAAGCTTTCTTT

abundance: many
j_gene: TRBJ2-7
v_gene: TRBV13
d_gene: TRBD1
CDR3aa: CASSYYTGTGTVQYF
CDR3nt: TGTGCCAGCAGCTATTACACCGGGACAGGGACAGTGCAGTACTTC

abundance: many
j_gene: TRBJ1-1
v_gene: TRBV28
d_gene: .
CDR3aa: CASSFDSPNTEAFF
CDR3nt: TGTGCCAGCAGTTTCGACAGTCCGAACACTGAAGCTTTCTTT

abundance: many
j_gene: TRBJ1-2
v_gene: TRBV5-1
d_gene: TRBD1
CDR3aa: CASRPGQGNGYTF
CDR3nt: TGCGCCAGCAGGCCAGGACAGGGGAATGGCTACACCTTC

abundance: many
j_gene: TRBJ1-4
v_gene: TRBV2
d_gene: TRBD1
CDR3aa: CASSIGTGKWEKLFF
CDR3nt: TGTGCCAGCAGTATCGGGACAGGGAAATGGGAAAAACTGTTTTTT

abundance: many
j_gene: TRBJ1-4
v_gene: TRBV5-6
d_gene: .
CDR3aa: CASSTNGEKLFF
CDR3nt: TGTGCCAGCAGCACCAACGGGGAAAAACTGTTTTTT

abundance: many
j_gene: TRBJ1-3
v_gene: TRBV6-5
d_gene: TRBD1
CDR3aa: CASSTGTGIGNTIYF
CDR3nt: TGTGCCAGCAGCACAGGGACAGGGATTGGAAACACCATATATTTT

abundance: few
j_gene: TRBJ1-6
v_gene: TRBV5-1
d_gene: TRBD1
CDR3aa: CASSWTRDRSNSPLHF
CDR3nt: TGCGCCAGCAGCTGGACGCGGGACAGATCTAATTCACCCCTCCACTTT

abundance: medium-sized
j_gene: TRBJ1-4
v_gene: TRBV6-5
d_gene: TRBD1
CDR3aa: CASSRGSTNEKLFF
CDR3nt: TGTGCCAGTAGCAGGGGGTCTACTAATGAAAAACTGTTTTTT

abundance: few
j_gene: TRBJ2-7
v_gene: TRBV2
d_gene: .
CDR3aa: CASQQGPDSYEQYF
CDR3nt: TGTGCCAGTCAACAGGGACCCGATAGCTACGAGCAGTACTTC

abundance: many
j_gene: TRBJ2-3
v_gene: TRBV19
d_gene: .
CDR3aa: CASSIRVGQPSTDTQYF
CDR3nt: TGTGCCAGTAGTATTCGGGTCGGACAGCCATCCACAGATACGCAGTATTTT

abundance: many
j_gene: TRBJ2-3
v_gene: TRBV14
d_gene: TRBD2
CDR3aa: CASTPRGGLADTQYF
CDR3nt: TGTGCCAGCACCCCGCGGGGGGGGCTCGCAGATACGCAGTATTTT

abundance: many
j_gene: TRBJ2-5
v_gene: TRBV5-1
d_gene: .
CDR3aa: CASSLGTNQETQYF
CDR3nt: TGCGCCAGCAGCTTGGGGACTAACCAAGAGACCCAGTACTTC

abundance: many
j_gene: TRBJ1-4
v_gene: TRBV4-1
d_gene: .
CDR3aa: CASSQPGHTNEKLFF
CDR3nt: TGCGCCAGCAGCCAACCGGGACATACGAATGAAAAACTGTTTTTT

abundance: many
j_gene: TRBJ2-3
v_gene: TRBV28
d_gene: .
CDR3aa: CASTAPGDTQYF
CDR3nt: TGTGCCAGCACCGCCCCCGGGGATACGCAGTATTTT

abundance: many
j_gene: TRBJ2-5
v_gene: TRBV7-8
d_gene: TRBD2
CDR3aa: CASSGSGGGTQYF
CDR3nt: TGTGCCAGCAGCGGGAGCGGGGGGGGGACCCAGTACTTC

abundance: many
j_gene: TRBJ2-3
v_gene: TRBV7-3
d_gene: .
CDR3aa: CASSVGSPGDTQYF
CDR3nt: TGTGCCAGCAGCGTTGGGTCTCCAGGAGATACGCAGTATTTT

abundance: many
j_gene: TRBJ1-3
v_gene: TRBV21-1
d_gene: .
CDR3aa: CASIQEGNTIYF
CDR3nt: TGTGCCAGTATACAGGAGGGAAACACCATATATTTT

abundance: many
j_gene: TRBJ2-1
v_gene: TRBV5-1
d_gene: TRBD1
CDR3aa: CASSLAGQGAHEQFF
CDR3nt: TGCGCCAGCAGCTTGGCGGGACAGGGAGCGCATGAGCAGTTCTTC

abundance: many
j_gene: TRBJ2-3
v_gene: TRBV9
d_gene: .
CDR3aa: CASSVGDTDTQYF
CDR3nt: TGTGCCAGCAGCGTAGGGGACACGGATACGCAGTATTTT

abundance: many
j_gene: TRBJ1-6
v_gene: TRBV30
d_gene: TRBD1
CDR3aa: CAWSATGNNSPLHF
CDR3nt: TGTGCCTGGAGTGCGACAGGGAATAATTCACCCCTCCACTTT

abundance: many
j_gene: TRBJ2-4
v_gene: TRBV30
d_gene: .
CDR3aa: CAWSEGGNRAKNIQYF
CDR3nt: TGTGCCTGGAGCGAGGGTGGGAATAGAGCCAAAAACATTCAGTACTTC

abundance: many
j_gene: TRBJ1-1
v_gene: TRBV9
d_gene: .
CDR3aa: CASSRRENTEAFF
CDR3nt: TGTGCCAGCAGCCGAAGAGAGAACACTGAAGCTTTCTTT

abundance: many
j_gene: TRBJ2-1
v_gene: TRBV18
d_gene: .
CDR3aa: CASSPVPVPYNEQFF
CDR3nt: TGTGCCAGCTCGCCTGTTCCGGTCCCTTACAATGAGCAGTTCTTC

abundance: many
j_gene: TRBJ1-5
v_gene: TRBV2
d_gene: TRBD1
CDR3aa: CASSTGQSSPQHF
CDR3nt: TGTGCCAGCAGTACGGGACAGTCAAGCCCCCAGCATTTT

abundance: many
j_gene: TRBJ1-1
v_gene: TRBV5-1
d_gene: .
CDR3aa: CASSLGQSNTEAFF
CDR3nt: TGCGCCAGCAGCTTGGGACAGTCCAACACTGAAGCTTTCTTT

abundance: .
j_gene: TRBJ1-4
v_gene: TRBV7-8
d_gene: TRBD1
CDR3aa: CASSYDRGRNEKLFF
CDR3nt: TGTGCCAGCAGCTACGACAGGGGGCGGAATGAAAAACTGTTTTTT

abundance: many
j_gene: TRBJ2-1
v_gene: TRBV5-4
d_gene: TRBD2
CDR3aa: CASTGGLAGGSGEQFF
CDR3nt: TGTGCCAGCACCGGGGGACTAGCGGGAGGTAGCGGTGAGCAGTTCTTC

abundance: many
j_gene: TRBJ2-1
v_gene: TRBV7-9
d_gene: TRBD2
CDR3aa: CASSSPGLAGGREQFF
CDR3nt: TGTGCCAGCAGCTCTCCTGGACTAGCGGGGGGGCGTGAGCAGTTCTTC

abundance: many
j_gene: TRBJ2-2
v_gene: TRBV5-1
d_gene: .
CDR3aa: CASSWADTGELFF
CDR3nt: TGCGCCAGCAGCTGGGCCGACACCGGGGAGCTGTTTTTT

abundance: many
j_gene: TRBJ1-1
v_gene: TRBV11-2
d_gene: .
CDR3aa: CASSLAINHNTEAFF
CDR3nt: TGTGCCAGCAGCTTAGCTATAAACCATAACACTGAAGCTTTCTTT

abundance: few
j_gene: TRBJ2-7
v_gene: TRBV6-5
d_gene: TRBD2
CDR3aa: CASSYGLAGGYEQYF
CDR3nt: TGTGCCAGCAGTTACGGCCTAGCGGGAGGGTACGAGCAGTACTTC

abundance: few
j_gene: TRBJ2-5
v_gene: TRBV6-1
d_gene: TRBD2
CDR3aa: CASSDGLAGGDSRRTQYF
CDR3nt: TGTGCCAGCAGTGACGGACTAGCGGGGGGGGACAGCCGTAGGACCCAGTACTTC

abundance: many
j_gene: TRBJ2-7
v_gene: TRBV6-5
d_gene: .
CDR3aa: CASSYSRQAGEQYF
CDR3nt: TGTGCCAGCAGTTACTCCCGACAGGCCGGCGAGCAGTACTTC

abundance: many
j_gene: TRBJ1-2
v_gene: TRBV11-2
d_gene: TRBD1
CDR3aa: CASTGGGARVYGYTF
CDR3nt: TGTGCCAGCACCGGAGGGGGCGCAAGGGTCTATGGCTACACCTTC

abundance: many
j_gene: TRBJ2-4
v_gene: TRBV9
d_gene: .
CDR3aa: CASSVDRHGLNIQYF
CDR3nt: TGTGCCAGCAGCGTAGATCGGCACGGACTAAACATTCAGTACTTC

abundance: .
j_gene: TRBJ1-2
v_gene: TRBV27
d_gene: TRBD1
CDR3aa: CASSSYRGGLSYGYTF
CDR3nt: TGTGCCAGCAGTTCGTACAGGGGGGGCCTTTCATATGGCTACACCTTC